These 28 T cell receptor beta chains were sequenced from one sample in a study of blood T cell repertoires in COVID-19. The table came from immunoSEQ multiplex PCR; TCRdb's copy has only in-frame clones and leaves some out. The sample includes tens of thousands of clones, 88% of them seen just once. The sequenced sample was peripheral blood. These receptor sequences come from a woman older than 75 with active or convalescent COVID-19.

V is TRBV18 and J is TRBJ1-1; 9 bases are a match to TRBD1. V gave up 3 bases and J gave up 0 bases; unmatched junction bases: 11. Germline CDR1 and CDR2: KGHSH and LQKENI. This CDR3 contains 18 residues. CDR3 in DNA: TGTGCCAGCTCACCCATAACAGGGGGCCGGGGCATGAACACTGAAGCTTTCTTT. Translating gives CASSPITGGRGMNTEAFF.

The chain employs TRBV11-2 and TRBJ2-7, with D maybe TRBD1 (6 bases). V was pared by 6 bases and J by 2 bases, with 14 bases between. Germline values: CDR1 SGHAT, CDR2 FQNNGV. CDR3 length: 14 amino acids. The CDR3 loop is CASRPTTGPYEQYF. The CDR3 DNA reads as TGTGCCAGCAGGCCAACGACAGGTCCCTACGAGCAGTACTTC.

This chain uses TRBV19 with TRBJ1-5; 9 bases are shared with TRBD1. The ends lost 5 bases at V and 3 bases at J; junction bases unmatched: 8. CDR1 and CDR2 from the germline V gene are LNHDA and SQIVND (reference sequence). There are 16 residues in the CDR3. The CDR3 region has the DNA TGTGCCAGTAGTGCTCCGGGACAGGGTCACAATCAGCCCCAGCATTTT. It is translated as CASSAPGQGHNQPQHF.

The chain uses TRBV19 and TRBJ2-6; D possibly corresponds to TRBD2 (6 bases). CDR1 is LNHDA, CDR2 SQIVND, per germline (reference sequence). There are 17 residues in the CDR3. Trimming cost V 8 bases and J 0 bases, with 17 bases left between them. The CDR3 loop reads CASRKGQTSSGANVLTF. Written as DNA, the CDR3 is TGTGCCAGTCGCAAGGGGCAGACTAGCTCTGGGGCCAACGTCCTGACTTTC.

This clone occurred a few times. The chain is built from TRBV10-2 and TRBJ2-1, with TRBD2 as a possible D gene (6 bases). There are 16 residues in the CDR3. The V end was cut by 4 bases, the J end by 3 bases, with 16 bases between. Germline V CDR1 and CDR2: WSHSY, SAAADI. The CDR3 spells CASSVGTGVGYNEQFF. In nucleotides, the CDR3 is TGCGCCAGCAGTGTAGGAACGGGGGTAGGCTACAATGAGCAGTTCTTC.

In its sample, this clone was seen a few times. The chain employs TRBV6-5 and TRBJ1-3, with D unresolved. The CDR3 covers 16 residues. Germline CDR1 MNHEY, CDR2 SVGAGI. Deletions cut 0 bases from V and 0 bases from J, with 9 bases between. In DNA form, the CDR3 reads TGTGCCAGCAGTTACTCACCCACCAGCTCTGGAAACACCATATATTTT. Translation gives CASSYSPTSSGNTIYF.

The CDR3 sequence: CASSLSGGGTGELFF. In DNA form, the CDR3 reads TGTGCCAGCAGTTTGAGCGGGGGTGGGACCGGGGAGCTGTTTTTT. The chain carries TRBV6-5 and TRBJ2-2, with 8 bases aligning to TRBD2. Losses at the gene ends were 4 bases for V and 5 bases for J; bases not matched to a gene: 6. Looked up from germline, CDR1 is MNHEY and CDR2 is SVGAGI. The CDR3 consists of 15 residues.

This rearrangement joins TRBV18 to TRBJ1-4; possibly TRBD1 for D (6 bases). The germline V gene encodes CDR1 KGHSH and CDR2 LQKENI. CDR3 length: 17 amino acids. V lost 2 bases and J lost 7, with 20 bases in between. This chain's CDR3 is CASSPTPRQVGGEKLFF. Written as DNA, the CDR3 is TGTGCCAGCTCACCAACGCCTAGACAGGTTGGAGGTGAAAAACTGTTTTTT.

This rearrangement joins TRBV7-8 to TRBJ2-5; D perhaps matches TRBD1 (5 bases). CDR3 length: 14 residues. V lost 5 bases, J lost 6 bases, and 16 bases lay in between. Per the germline V gene, CDR1 is SGHVS and CDR2 is FQNEAQ. The CDR3 DNA reads TGTGCCAGCAGCACAGACAGCTATCAGAAGACCCAGTACTTC. It yields the protein CASSTDSYQKTQYF. Full variable domain (rest looked up from reference TRBV7-8 and TRBJ2-5): GAGVSQSPRYKVAKRGQDVALRCDPISGHVSLFWYQQALGQGPEFLTYFQNEAQLDKSGLPSDRFFAERPEGSVSTLKIQRTQQEDSAVYLCASSTDSYQKTQYFGPGTRLLVL.

This chain joins TRBV6-2 or TRBV6-3 and TRBJ1-1; D gene unclear. Germline values: CDR1 MNHEY, CDR2 SVGEGT. V was trimmed by 0 bases and J by 3 bases, leaving 8 bases between them. This CDR3 has 14 residues. The CDR3 DNA follows: TGTGCCAGCAGTTACTCACGGGTGTACACTGAAGCTTTCTTT. As protein: CASSYSRVYTEAFF.

The chain is built from TRBV30 and TRBJ1-6; 7 bases are shared with TRBD1. Germline trimming cut 0 bases from V and 9 bases from J; bases unmatched to any gene: 5. This CDR3 is built from 14 residues. In germline, CDR1 is GTSNPN, CDR2 SVGIG (reference sequence). CDR3 in DNA: TGTGCCTGGAGTGTAAGCCAGGGGGGTTCACCCCTCCACTTT. This sequence encodes CAWSVSQGGSPLHF.

The chain links TRBV29-1 to TRBJ2-1; 9 positions match TRBD2. Germline CDR1 reads SQVTM; CDR2 reads ANQGSEA. The CDR3 totals 16 residues. The V and J ends lost 1 base and 2 bases, in that order; junction bases with no gene match: 6. CDR3 nucleotide sequence: TGCAGCGTTGAAGGACTCCTAGCGGGAACCTACAATGAGCAGTTCTTC. Translating gives CSVEGLLAGTYNEQFF.

This clone has only a few counts. This chain connects TRBV2 to TRBJ1-5, with unresolved D. CDR3 length: 16 residues. Germline CDR1 reads SNHLY; CDR2 reads FYNNEI. Deletions cut 6 bases from V and 5 bases from J, with 20 bases between. The CDR3 sequence: CASRQASWLFDQPQHF. The CDR3 coding sequence is TGTGCCAGCAGGCAGGCCAGCTGGTTGTTTGATCAGCCCCAGCATTTT.

The CDR3 is CASSLGGQPENTEAFF. Here the CDR3 DNA reads TGCGCCAGCAGCTTGGGGGGACAGCCCGAGAACACTGAAGCTTTCTTT. The rearrangement links TRBV5-1 to TRBJ1-1; TRBD1 aligns across 7 bases. Looked up from germline, CDR1 is SGHRS and CDR2 is YFSETQ. The length of the CDR3 is 16 residues. Trimming removed 0 bases from V and 1 base from J; junction bases left unmatched: 6.

The V and J genes are TRBV11-2 and TRBJ2-1; D perhaps matches TRBD1 (6 bases). The CDR3 spans 14 residues. Trimming removed 5 bases from V and 9 bases from J, with 17 bases in between. Germline values: CDR1 SGHAT, CDR2 FQNNGV. In DNA, the CDR3 is TGTGCCAGCAGCCGGTTACAGGGATTAGGTGAGCAGTTCTTC. It translates to CASSRLQGLGEQFF.

The chain has TRBV7-9 and TRBJ1-1, with 9 bases lining up with TRBD1. CDR3 length: 16 residues. Germline lookup yields CDR1 SEHNR and CDR2 FQNEAQ (reference sequence). With 5 bases clipped from V and 1 base from J, the junction kept 8 bases outside the gene matches. The CDR3 region is CASSRGQGSRNTEAFF. The CDR3 bases are TGTGCCAGCAGCCGAGGACAGGGGTCTCGGAACACTGAAGCTTTCTTT.

This sequence joins TRBV6-5 and TRBJ1-1; 11 nucleotides align to TRBD1. The germline gives CDR1 MNHEY, CDR2 SVGAGI. V was clipped by 2 bases and J by 7 bases; unmatched bases: 6. The CDR3 runs to 15 residues. The CDR3 DNA sequence: TGTGCCAGCAGTTACGGGGGGACAGGGGGTGTTGAAGCTTTCTTT. Amino acid sequence: CASSYGGTGGVEAFF.

The genes are TRBV5-1 and TRBJ2-2; no firm D call. The V gene lost 4 bases and the J gene lost 0 bases, with 7 bases spanning the gap. The germline gives CDR1 SGHRS, CDR2 YFSETQ. The CDR3 covers 14 residues. The CDR3 sequence: CASSPLTNTGELFF. The CDR3 DNA reads as TGCGCCAGCAGCCCCCTTACGAACACCGGGGAGCTGTTTTTT.

This clone was picked up a small number of times. This chain links TRBV7-6 with TRBJ2-5; D is ambiguous. The ends were cut back, 1 base at V and 5 bases at J, with 5 bases in the middle. This CDR3 has 12 amino acids. The germline gives CDR1 SGHVS, CDR2 FNYEAQ. DNA of the CDR3: TGTGCCAGCAGCTTAGTATATGAGACCCAGTACTTC. Residues: CASSLVYETQYF.

The chain uses TRBV3-1 (or the pseudogene TRBV3-2) and TRBJ1-2, with 9 bases aligning to TRBD1. CDR1 is LGHDT and CDR2 is YNNKEL in the germline V gene (reference sequence). V was clipped by 4 bases and J by 1 base; unmatched bases: 4. The CDR3 has 15 amino acids. CDR3 nucleotide sequence: TGTGCCAGCAGCCGCCCGGGACAGGGTAACTATGGCTACACCTTC. It yields the protein CASSRPGQGNYGYTF.

This chain joins TRBV19 and TRBJ1-4; no clear D gene. This CDR3 region has 15 residues. Germline V gene data show CDR1 as LNHDA and CDR2 as SQIVND (reference sequence). V lost 6 bases, J lost 7 bases, and 18 bases lay in between. CDR3 sequence (DNA): TGTGCCAGTAGCCCTGGGGAGGCCCGAGGTGAAAAACTGTTTTTT. This translates into CASSPGEARGEKLFF.

The V gene is TRBV5-1, the J gene TRBJ1-1; D might be TRBD1 (6 bases). This CDR3 is built from 14 residues. Looked up from germline, CDR1 is SGHRS and CDR2 is YFSETQ. Trimming pared 0 bases from V and 7 bases from J, leaving 13 bases between. CDR3: CASSLDGGGGEAFF. The DNA for the CDR3 is TGCGCCAGCAGCTTGGATGGGGGCGGGGGTGAAGCTTTCTTT.

The genes are TRBV2 and TRBJ2-1; D call uncertain. V was trimmed by 4 bases and J by 1 base, leaving 11 bases between them. From germline, CDR1 is SNHLY and CDR2 FYNNEI. This CDR3 is 15 amino acids long. CDR3 sequence: CASSVGRQSYNEQFF. The CDR3 nucleotides read TGTGCCAGCAGTGTGGGCCGCCAATCCTACAATGAGCAGTTCTTC.

The chain uses TRBV19 and TRBJ1-1; no definite D call. Germline CDR1 reads LNHDA; CDR2 reads SQIVND (reference sequence). V gave up 6 bases and J gave up 3 bases, with 8 bases separating them. The CDR3 has 12 amino acids. The CDR3 region has the DNA TGTGCCAGTAGATGGGCCGACACTGAAGCTTTCTTT. Protein sequence: CASRWADTEAFF.

The V and J genes are TRBV5-1 and TRBJ1-2, with 7 bases fitting TRBD1. This CDR3 is built from 14 residues. In germline, CDR1 is SGHRS, CDR2 YFSETQ. V was pared by 0 bases and J by 8 bases, with 7 bases of the junction left unmatched. Written as DNA, the CDR3 is TGCGCCAGCAGCTTGGGACAGGGCAAGGAGGGCTACACCTTC. Translating it yields CASSLGQGKEGYTF. The whole variable domain, remainder taken from reference TRBV5-1 and TRBJ1-2, is KAGVTQTPRYLIKTRGQQVTLSCSPISGHRSVSWYQQTPGQGLQFLFEYFSETQRNKGNFPGRFSGRQFSNSRSEMNVSTLELGDSALYLCASSLGQGKEGYTFGSGTRLTVV.

J is TRBJ2-3 and V is TRBV7-8; D possibly corresponds to TRBD2 (5 bases). There are 15 residues in the CDR3. Germline loops: CDR1 SGHVS, CDR2 FQNEAQ. The V and J ends lost 1 base and 1 base respectively, with 9 bases between them. DNA of the CDR3: TGTGCCAGCAGCTTAGGACTAAGCGGCACAGATACGCAGTATTTT. This codes for CASSLGLSGTDTQYF.

This rearrangement joins TRBV15 to TRBJ1-2; 9 positions match TRBD1. This CDR3 has 15 amino acids. Losses at the gene ends were 0 bases for V and 7 bases for J; bases not matched to a gene: 6. Germline CDR1 is LNHNV and CDR2 is YYDKDF (reference sequence). CDR3 nucleotides: TGTGCCACCAGCAGAGATCAGACAGGGGGAGGTGGCTACACCTTC. Its protein product is CATSRDQTGGGGYTF.

The chain employs TRBV7-9 and TRBJ2-5; no clear D gene. From germline, CDR1 is SEHNR and CDR2 FQNEAQ (reference sequence). This CDR3 is 13 amino acids long. V lost 5 bases and J lost 3, with 10 bases in between. The CDR3 loop is CASSPDTEETQYF. Written as DNA, the CDR3 is TGTGCCAGCAGCCCCGATACAGAAGAGACCCAGTACTTC.